This T cell receptor (beta chain) derives from a study of cytomegalovirus exposure and HLA in healthy donors. V lost 10 bases and J lost 3, with 13 bases in between. CDR3 length: 13 amino acids. Germline loops: CDR1 MNHNS, CDR2 SASEGT. Primers included in the PCR were 60 Vbeta and 13 Jbeta primers. Clones were read by immunoSEQ multiplex PCR, and TCRdb kept only the in-frame ones, dropping some. The sample lists around 200,000 clones; over 60% were seen once. The receptor's source is a woman aged 50 to 60 in good health and CMV-seronegative. The genes are TRBV6-1 and TRBJ1-5; possible D gene TRBD1, 5 bases. Source material: PBMCs. CDR3 DNA sequence: TGTGCCATCGCGGGGGGGTTCAATCAGCCCCAGCATTTT. As protein: CAIAGGFNQPQHF.